This is a list of T cell receptor beta chains from one sample in a study of shared clonotypes between healthy human individuals. Using immunoSEQ multiplex PCR, the repertoire was profiled, and TCRdb retains in-frame clones only, with some absent. This table has roughly 2.6 million clones, approximately 90% appearing once. Sequenced sample: naive CD4+ T cells sorted from blood. The receptors originated from a man in his late teens or twenties in good health. Each CDR3 is given with its conserved first and last residue. The D gene is left open where the match is weak. Clone size appears in some rows only: once, few, many, or a class for an expanded clone.

j_gene | abundance | v_gene | d_gene | CDR3aa | CDR3nt
TRBJ2-7 | . | TRBV5-1 | . | CASSLRGPQGYYEQYF | TGCGCCAGCAGCTTGAGGGGACCGCAGGGTTATTACGAGCAGTACTTC
TRBJ1-4 | once | TRBV7-6 | . | CASSSGGGTNEKLFF | TGTGCCAGCAGCTCCGGGGGGGGAACCAATGAAAAACTGTTTTTT
TRBJ1-4 | . | TRBV25-1 | . | CASRLPSGDEKLFF | TGTGCCAGCAGACTCCCGTCGGGGGATGAAAAACTGTTTTTT
TRBJ1-2 | few | TRBV10-1 | . | CASSGGGAGGYTF | TGCGCCAGCAGTGGCGGTGGGGCTGGAGGCTACACCTTC
TRBJ1-1 | . | TRBV2 | . | CASSERTVSPEAFF | TGTGCCAGCAGTGAGAGGACAGTCTCTCCTGAAGCTTTCTTT
TRBJ1-2 | . | TRBV28 | TRBD1 | CASIRDRGNYGYTF | TGTGCCAGCATTAGAGACAGGGGGAACTATGGCTACACCTTC
TRBJ2-7 | . | TRBV19 | TRBD2 | CASSKGLAGGYEQYF | TGTGCCAGTAGTAAAGGACTAGCGGGAGGATACGAGCAGTACTTC
TRBJ2-5 | . | TRBV5-6 | . | CASSFGVVETQYF | TGTGCCAGCAGCTTTGGGGTTGTTGAGACCCAGTACTTC
TRBJ2-3 | . | TRBV15 | TRBD2 | CATSRGDSGGKDTQYF | TGTGCCACCAGCAGAGGGGATAGCGGGGGGAAAGATACGCAGTATTTT
TRBJ2-1 | . | TRBV25-1 | TRBD2 | CASSLAGYNEQFF | TGTGCCAGCAGTCTAGCGGGTTACAATGAGCAGTTCTTC
TRBJ2-7 | . | TRBV29-1 | TRBD1 | CSVAQGEYTSYEQYF | TGCAGCGTTGCGCAGGGGGAATACACCTCCTACGAGCAGTACTTC
TRBJ2-7 | . | TRBV5-5 | . | CASSLAWGDQYEQYF | TGTGCCAGCAGCTTGGCCTGGGGGGACCAATACGAGCAGTACTTC
TRBJ2-1 | . | TRBV5-1 | TRBD1 | CASSPRDRAAISYNEQFF | TGCGCCAGCAGCCCCCGGGACAGGGCCGCAATTTCCTACAATGAGCAGTTCTTC
TRBJ1-2 | . | TRBV28 | . | CASSLAQGRYGYTF | TGTGCCAGCAGTTTAGCACAGGGTCGCTATGGCTACACCTTC
TRBJ2-2 | few | TRBV19 | TRBD1 | CARNNRDRGEEELFF | TGTGCCAGAAACAACCGGGACAGGGGGGAAGAGGAGCTGTTTTTT
TRBJ2-1 | . | TRBV10-3 | TRBD2 | CAIRPGTSGSTYNEQFF | TGTGCCATCCGTCCCGGGACTAGCGGGAGCACCTACAATGAGCAGTTCTTC
TRBJ1-1 | few | TRBV29-1 | . | CSVEVQGVYTEAFF | TGCAGCGTTGAAGTTCAGGGTGTGTACACTGAAGCTTTCTTT